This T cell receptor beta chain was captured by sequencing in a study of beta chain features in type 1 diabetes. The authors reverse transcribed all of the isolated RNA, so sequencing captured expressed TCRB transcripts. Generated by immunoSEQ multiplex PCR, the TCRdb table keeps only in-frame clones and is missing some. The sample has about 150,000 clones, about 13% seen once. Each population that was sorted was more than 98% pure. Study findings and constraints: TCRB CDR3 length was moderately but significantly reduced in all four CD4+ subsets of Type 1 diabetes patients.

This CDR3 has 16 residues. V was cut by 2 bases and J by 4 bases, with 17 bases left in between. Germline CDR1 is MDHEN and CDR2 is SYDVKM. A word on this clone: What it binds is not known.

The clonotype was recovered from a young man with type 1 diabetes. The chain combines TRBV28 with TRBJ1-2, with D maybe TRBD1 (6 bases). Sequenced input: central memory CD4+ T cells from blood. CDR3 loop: CASSLGGAKFTYGYTF. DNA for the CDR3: TGTGCCAGCAGTTTAGGGGGCGCAAAGTTTACCTATGGCTACACCTTC.